Sequencing of this TCR beta chain was carried out in a study of shared clonotypes between healthy human individuals. Study observations and caveats: An anticipated effect of sequencing depth on clonotype sharing among donors was recognized.

With regard to this clone: The antigen is undetermined.

CDR1 and CDR2 from the germline V gene are GTSNPN and SVGIG (reference sequence). This CDR3 region has 13 residues. Trimming took 0 bases from V and 4 from J, leaving 9 bases between them. CD45RO-negative, CCR7-positively selected cells formed the naive CD8 fraction, excluding terminally differentiated effector memory CD45RA+ cells. Measured with immunoSEQ multiplex PCR; TCRdb has only the in-frame clones, and not every one. The top ten hold 1.2% of the sample, which has roughly 1,800,000 clones, about 94% seen once. The chain is built from TRBV30 and TRBJ1-1; possibly TRBD1 for D (5 bases). The specimen was naive CD8+ T cells sorted from blood. The receptor's source is a man aged 18 to 30 in good health. CDR3 region: CAWSVFGGTEAFF. The DNA for the CDR3 is TGTGCCTGGAGTGTATTCGGGGGCACTGAAGCTTTCTTT.